The subject of this entry is one T cell receptor beta chain. What it binds is unknown. The sample is drawn from a study of cytomegalovirus exposure and HLA in healthy donors. Findings and limits, study-wide: Most observed TCR sequences were rare, whereas some public TCRs were detected in many donors.

The V gene lost 5 bases and the J gene lost 2 bases, with 14 bases spanning the gap. Per the germline V gene, CDR1 is SGHRS and CDR2 is YFSETQ. The CDR3 length is 15 residues. Primers: 60 Vbeta forward and 13 Jbeta reverse. TCRdb keeps only in-frame clones here, not all; method: immunoSEQ multiplex PCR. The sample consists of about 170,000 clones, roughly 84% of them appearing once. The source material was PBMCs. The receptor was derived from a man younger than 45 in good health and CMV-seropositive. This sequence joins TRBV5-1 and TRBJ1-3, with D maybe TRBD1 (5 bases). This CDR3 reads CASSHGGVAGNTIYF. Here the CDR3 DNA reads TGCGCCAGCAGTCATGGGGGGGTCGCTGGAAACACCATATATTTT. Combining the CDR3 with reference TRBV5-1 and TRBJ1-3 gives the whole variable domain KAGVTQTPRYLIKTRGQQVTLSCSPISGHRSVSWYQQTPGQGLQFLFEYFSETQRNKGNFPGRFSGRQFSNSRSEMNVSTLELGDSALYLCASSHGGVAGNTIYFGEGSWLTVV.